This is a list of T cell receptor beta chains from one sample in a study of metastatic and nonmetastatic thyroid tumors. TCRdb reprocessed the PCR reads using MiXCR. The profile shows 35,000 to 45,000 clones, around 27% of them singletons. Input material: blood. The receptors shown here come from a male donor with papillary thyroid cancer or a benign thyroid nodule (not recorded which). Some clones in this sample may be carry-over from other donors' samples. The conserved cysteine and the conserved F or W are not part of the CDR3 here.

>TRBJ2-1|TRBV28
ASSFLGTSGSYNEQF
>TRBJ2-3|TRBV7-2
ASSLLVGTDTQY
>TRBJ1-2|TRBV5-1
ASSVTGLYGYT
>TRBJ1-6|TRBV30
AWSPTGVAANSPLH
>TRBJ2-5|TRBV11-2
ASGPRPGEETQY
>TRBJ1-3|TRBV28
ASRPPWGGNTIY
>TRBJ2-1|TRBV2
ASRGSGRASDEQF
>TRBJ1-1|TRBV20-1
SAQRRGEAPLNTEAF
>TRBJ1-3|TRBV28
ASSLGGIGRNTIY
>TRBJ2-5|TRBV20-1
SARGITGETRETQY
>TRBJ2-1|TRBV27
ASSLSGLRMRNEQF
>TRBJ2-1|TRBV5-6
ASSLAAGWPHNEQF
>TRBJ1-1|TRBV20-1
SARYTGTGDTEAF
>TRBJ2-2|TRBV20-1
SASVATGGPGELF
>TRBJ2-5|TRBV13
ASIWKGLREGRGRETQY
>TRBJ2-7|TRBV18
ASSPGQGEPYEQY
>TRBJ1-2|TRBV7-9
ASSSSGANYGYT
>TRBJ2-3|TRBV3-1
ASSLGTASTDTQY
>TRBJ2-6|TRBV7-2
ASSLAGASGANVLT
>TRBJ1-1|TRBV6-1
ASSEATGGRTEAF
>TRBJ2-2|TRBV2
ASSELKRGELF
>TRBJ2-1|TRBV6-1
ASWWGRSYNEQF
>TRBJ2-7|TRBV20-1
SAKRGQAQDEQY
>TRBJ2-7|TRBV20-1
SARDIQGRRNEQY
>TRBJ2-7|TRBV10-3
AITPGTGDEQY
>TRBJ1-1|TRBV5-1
ASSTGTANTEAF
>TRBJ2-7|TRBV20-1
SVPTGDLNEQY
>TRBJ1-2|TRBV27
ASSPRGGAVLIYGYT
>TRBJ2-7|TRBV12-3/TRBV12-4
ASSYRGLEQY
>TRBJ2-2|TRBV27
ASSPPTSGPNTGELF
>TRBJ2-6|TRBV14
ASSRGQGRSGANVLT
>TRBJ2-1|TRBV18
ASSPTQAYNEQF
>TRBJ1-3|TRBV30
AWSVGGNTIY
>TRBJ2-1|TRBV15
ATSIKRGSYNEQF
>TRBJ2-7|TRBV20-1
SATPSGRAYEQY
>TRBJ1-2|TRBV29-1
SVVQVDGYT